One and the same sample provided the 2 T cell receptor beta chains below, sequenced in a study of neoadjuvant anti-PD-1 for oral cavity cancer. Only in-frame clones appear in the TCRdb table, and some are missing; sequencing was by immunoSEQ multiplex PCR. Of about 15,000 clones detected, about 70% appear once; the ten largest clones hold around 2.5%. The sample in question was PBMCs, obtained before nivolumab (anti-PD-1) treatment. The receptors originated from a person aged 40 to 85 with oral cavity squamous cell carcinoma.

This chain connects TRBV6-5 to TRBJ2-4; 8 bases line up with TRBD2. The V segment lost 7 bases and the J segment 6 bases; nucleotides outside the gene matches: 8. Germline V lookup: CDR1 MNHEY, CDR2 SVGAGI. The CDR3 is made up of 14 amino acids. In DNA form, the CDR3 reads TGTGCCAGCACCCCAGCGGGAGAGGGAAACATTCAGTACTTC. Amino acid sequence: CASTPAGEGNIQYF.

CDR3 coding DNA: TGTGCCATCAGTAATTCCAACACCGGTTTAGGGGAGCTGTTTTTT. Translating gives CAISNSNTGLGELFF. The V call is TRBV10-3, the J call TRBJ2-2; D is unresolved. The CDR3 loop spans 15 amino acids. Trimming left V 5 bases short and J 8 bases short, with 18 bases between. CDR1 and CDR2 (germline): ENHRY, SYGVKD.